These T cell receptor beta chains were read from a single sample in a study of tumor-infiltrating lymphocytes in primary liver carcinoma. TCRdb reprocessed the multiplex PCR reads via MiXCR and lists one record per CDR3 protein. The sample carries almost 200,000 distinct CDR3 sequences, around three fifths recorded once. Sequenced material: peripheral blood. The receptors originated from a woman aged 55-69 years with primary liver carcinoma and hepatitis B virus infection. Both conserved end residues are part of each CDR3. The order of the fields is clone size, D gene, J gene, V gene, CDR3 protein, CDR3 DNA. The D gene is left open where the match is weak. Clone size is stated in some rows and not others, as once, few, many or a class when expanded.

>NA|NA|TRBJ2-3|TRBV20-1
CSAPGLLGTDTQYF
TGCAGTGCACCGGGACTCCTGGGGACAGATACGCAGTATTTT
>NA|NA|TRBJ1-2|TRBV29-1
CTARQNYGYSF
TGCACCGCGAGACAGAACTATGGCTACAGCTTC
>NA|NA|TRBJ2-1|TRBV12-3/TRBV12-4
CASNLGGLNYNEQFF
TGTGCCAGCAACCTGGGGGGCCTGAACTACAATGAGCAGTTCTTC
>NA|TRBD2|TRBJ2-7|TRBV28
CGSSPSGRAVYEQYF
TGTGGCAGCAGCCCGAGCGGGAGGGCCGTCTACGAGCAGTACTTC
>few|TRBD1|TRBJ1-6|TRBV12-3/TRBV12-4
CVSSLYGQVSF
TGTGTCAGCAGTTTATATGGACAGGTCAGCTTT
>NA|NA|TRBJ2-4|TRBV29-1
CGVRANIQYF
TGCGGCGTGAGAGCAAACATCCAGTACTTC
>many|NA|TRBJ1-1|TRBV28
CASSLIRVEAFF
TGTGCCAGCAGTTTGATCAGGGTTGAAGCTTTCTTT
>NA|TRBD1|TRBJ1-2|TRBV29-1
CSVEGDRRDHGYTF
TGCAGCGTTGAAGGGGACAGGCGAGACCATGGCTACACCTTC
>few|NA|TRBJ1-4|TRBV5-4
CASSLDTGREKLFF
TGTGCCAGCAGCCTGGATACAGGGCGGGAAAAACTGTTTTTT
>NA|NA|TRBJ2-3|TRBV2
CASSGGTPTDTQYF
TGTGCCAGCAGTGGTGGGACACCCACAGATACGCAGTATTTT